This T cell receptor (beta chain) was found in a study of blood T cell repertoires in COVID-19. Study-wide context: From T cells, B-cell-depleted T cells, or PBMCs came the material, which was cDNA or gDNA.

Sequenced by immunoSEQ multiplex PCR; TCRdb stores in-frame clones only, minus some. Seen here are 300,000 to 450,000 clones, about nine tenths observed once, and the top ten hold approximately 1%. Trimming removed 4 bases from V and 0 bases from J, with 19 bases in between. The CDR3 consists of 17 residues. From germline, CDR1 is SGDLS and CDR2 YYNGEE. Participant-given clinical history determined each cohort assignment. Sequencing input: PBMCs or T cells enriched from blood (not recorded which). The origin of this receptor is a woman aged 25 to 39 who had been exposed to COVID-19. This sequence joins TRBV9 and TRBJ2-5; D might be TRBD2 (6 bases). CDR3 DNA: TGTGCCAGCAGCCCATCAAGGGGTAGCGGCTACCAAGAGACCCAGTACTTC. Protein product: CASSPSRGSGYQETQYF.